Listed below are T cell receptor beta chains from one sample, sequenced in a study of blood T cell repertoires in COVID-19. Some clones are missing from TCRdb's copy, which holds only in-frame ones; the method was immunoSEQ multiplex PCR. Of about 78,000 clones listed, roughly 84% were seen once; the top ten hold 3% to 4%. Sequenced: peripheral blood. The origin of the receptors is a middle-aged man with acute or convalescent COVID-19. The CDR3 runs from the conserved cysteine through the conserved F or W. D genes are given only for firm matches. Rows give clone size only sometimes, using once, few, many, or a class for an expanded clone.

>-|TRBD1|TRBV2|TRBJ1-1
CASTEQGALSTEAFF
TGTGCCAGCACTGAACAGGGGGCATTGAGCACTGAAGCTTTCTTT
>-|-|TRBV2|TRBJ2-4
CARRDGGNIQYF
TGTGCCAGACGGGACGGGGGAAACATTCAGTACTTC
>-|TRBD2|TRBV6-5|TRBJ2-1
CASSYTLAGLNEQFF
TGTGCCAGCAGTTACACTCTAGCGGGTCTTAATGAGCAGTTCTTC
>-|TRBD1|TRBV3-1/TRBV3-2|TRBJ2-7
CASSQDLWTGDNEQYF
TGTGCCAGCAGCCAAGATCTTTGGACAGGGGACAACGAGCAGTACTTC
>-|-|TRBV19|TRBJ1-1
CASSYWTPNTEAFF
TGTGCCAGTAGTTATTGGACACCTAACACTGAAGCTTTCTTT
>-|TRBD2|TRBV7-2|TRBJ2-7
CASSYGTSGRRLGYEQYF
TGTGCCAGCAGCTACGGGACTAGCGGGAGACGTCTGGGTTACGAGCAGTACTTC
>many|-|TRBV4-3|TRBJ2-1
CASSQVDRAFYNEQFF
TGCGCCAGCAGCCAAGTTGACAGAGCGTTCTACAATGAGCAGTTCTTC
>-|-|TRBV7-3|TRBJ2-2
CASSPLGPNTGELFF
TGTGCCAGCAGCCCCCTGGGGCCGAACACCGGGGAGCTGTTTTTT
>few|TRBD1|TRBV29-1|TRBJ2-7
CSVGTGEGEQYF
TGCAGCGTAGGGACAGGGGAGGGCGAGCAGTACTTC
>-|TRBD1|TRBV7-9|TRBJ1-1
CASSPEWGQTEEAFF
TGTGCCAGCAGCCCAGAATGGGGACAGACTGAAGAAGCTTTCTTT
>-|-|TRBV7-2|TRBJ1-1
CASSLGAGNTEAFF
TGTGCCAGCAGCTTGGGGGCGGGGAACACTGAAGCTTTCTTT
>once|TRBD1|TRBV19|TRBJ1-6
CASRETGQGNSPLHF
TGTGCCAGTCGCGAGACAGGACAGGGGAATTCACCCCTCCACTTT
>-|-|TRBV5-6|TRBJ2-4
CASSTGQGTAKNIQYF
TGTGCCAGCAGCACCGGTCAGGGGACGGCCAAAAACATTCAGTACTTC
>-|-|TRBV14|TRBJ1-5
CASSQDQGQPQHF
TGTGCCAGCAGCCAAGACCAGGGTCAGCCCCAGCATTTT
>-|-|TRBV28|TRBJ1-6
CASSSPRARDSPLHF
TGTGCCAGCAGTTCCCCCAGGGCCCGCGATTCACCCCTCCACTTT
>-|-|TRBV7-2|TRBJ1-3
CASSLEAGGNTIYF
TGTGCCAGCAGCTTAGAGGCAGGTGGAAACACCATATATTTT
>-|TRBD2|TRBV7-9|TRBJ2-1
CASSRDRLAGVGYEQFF
TGTGCCAGCAGCAGGGATCGACTAGCGGGGGTCGGGTATGAGCAGTTCTTC
>-|TRBD1|TRBV6-2/TRBV6-3|TRBJ2-7
CASSYSTTGREQYF
TGTGCCAGCAGTTACTCTACGACAGGGCGGGAGCAGTACTTC
>-|TRBD1|TRBV3-1/TRBV3-2|TRBJ2-7
CASSLGPGQGAYEQYF
TGTGCCAGCAGCCTCGGGCCGGGACAGGGGGCCTACGAGCAGTACTTC
>few|TRBD2|TRBV9|TRBJ2-3
CASSVGLAGVADTQYF
TGTGCCAGCAGCGTAGGGTTAGCGGGAGTGGCAGATACGCAGTATTTT
>-|TRBD2|TRBV18|TRBJ2-1
CASSGLTSGGRASPLSSYNEQFF
TGTGCCAGCTCAGGATTGACTAGCGGGGGCCGAGCGAGCCCTCTGAGCTCCTACAATGAGCAGTTCTTC
>-|-|TRBV10-1|TRBJ2-1
CASSFSSTSYNEQFF
TGCGCCAGCAGCTTTTCTAGCACCTCCTACAATGAGCAGTTCTTC
>-|TRBD2|TRBV19|TRBJ2-6
CASSIGTSGGVSGANVLTF
TGTGCCAGTAGTATCGGGACTAGCGGGGGGGTCTCTGGGGCCAACGTCCTGACTTTC
>-|-|TRBV7-6|TRBJ1-2
CASSPVAGPNYGYTF
TGTGCCAGCAGCCCAGTCGCAGGCCCGAACTATGGCTACACCTTC
>-|-|TRBV7-2|TRBJ2-6
CASSPGSGANVLTF
TGTGCCAGCAGCCCCGGCTCTGGGGCCAACGTCCTGACTTTC
>-|-|TRBV5-5|TRBJ2-2
CASSLTGTNTGELFF
TGTGCCAGCAGCCTAACCGGGACGAACACCGGGGAGCTGTTTTTT
>-|-|TRBV4-2|TRBJ1-4
CASSQDRWQAATNEKLFF
TGTGCCAGCAGCCAAGATAGGTGGCAGGCCGCAACTAATGAAAAACTGTTTTTT
>-|-|TRBV7-2|TRBJ1-2
CASTAPGVYGYTF
TGTGCCAGCACCGCCCCAGGGGTATATGGCTACACCTTC
>many|-|TRBV6-6|TRBJ2-7
CASSPPGTPTPEQYF
TGTGCCAGCAGCCCACCCGGGACACCGACCCCCGAGCAGTACTTC
>-|-|TRBV6-5|TRBJ1-5
CAVGSQPQHF
TGTGCGGTGGGCAGTCAGCCCCAGCATTTT
>few|TRBD1|TRBV28|TRBJ1-3
CASSALPGQGPNTIYF
TGTGCCAGCAGTGCTCTCCCCGGACAGGGCCCAAACACCATATATTTT
>-|TRBD2|TRBV7-2|TRBJ2-2
CASSFKPVAGVFTGELFF
TGTGCCAGCAGCTTCAAGCCAGTAGCGGGAGTATTCACCGGGGAGCTGTTTTTT
>-|TRBD1|TRBV7-8|TRBJ1-5
CASSLDRDQPQHF
TGTGCCAGCAGCCTCGACAGGGATCAGCCCCAGCATTTT
>-|-|TRBV2|TRBJ2-7
CASSEGGQGLYEQYF
TGTGCCAGCAGTGAAGGGGGTCAGGGGCTCTACGAGCAGTACTTC
>-|-|TRBV12-3/TRBV12-4|TRBJ1-5
CASSRQEQPQHF
TGTGCCAGCAGTCGACAGGAGCAGCCCCAGCATTTT
>-|-|TRBV30|TRBJ2-5
CAWATTWETQYF
TGTGCCTGGGCAACTACCTGGGAGACCCAGTACTTC
>-|-|TRBV7-6|TRBJ2-1
CASSLQGSSYNEQFF
TGTGCCAGCAGCTTACAGGGAAGCTCCTACAATGAGCAGTTCTTC
>-|-|TRBV11-3|TRBJ2-3
CASSSAVGTDTQYF
TGTGCCAGCAGCTCCGCCGTAGGCACAGATACGCAGTATTTT
>once|-|TRBV7-9|TRBJ1-1
CASSQPGHPRNTEAFF
TGTGCCAGCAGCCAACCGGGACACCCCAGAAACACTGAAGCTTTCTTT
>-|TRBD1|TRBV27|TRBJ2-1
CASSSDRSSYNEQFF
TGTGCCAGCAGTTCGGACAGGAGCTCCTACAATGAGCAGTTCTTC
>-|TRBD1|TRBV11-2|TRBJ2-3
CASSPGQSGDTQYF
TGTGCCAGCAGCCCGGGACAGTCTGGAGATACGCAGTATTTT
>-|-|TRBV10-2|TRBJ2-1
CASSETSGTYNEQFF
TGCGCCAGCAGCGAGACCAGCGGAACATACAATGAGCAGTTCTTC
>-|TRBD1|TRBV6-2/TRBV6-3|TRBJ2-7
CASSYSGTAGSYEQYF
TGTGCCAGCAGTTACTCCGGGACAGCAGGCTCCTACGAGCAGTACTTC
>once|TRBD1|TRBV27|TRBJ1-1
CASSRNRGNTEAFF
TGTGCCAGCAGTAGAAACAGGGGGAACACTGAAGCTTTCTTT